This T cell receptor (beta chain) was observed in a study of CD8 T cells in Susac syndrome. Fulfillment of recently defined diagnostic criteria for definite or probable disease was shown by the patients with Susac syndrome. The CDR3 has 12 residues. V lost 4 bases to trimming and J lost 7 bases; unmatched junction nucleotides: 6. Per germline, CDR1 GTSNPN and CDR2 SVGIG (reference sequence). Random hexamers were used to reverse transcribe the RNA input (about 0.45 to 1 ug). It was immunoSEQ multiplex PCR that amplified TCR beta CDR3 across 54 Vbeta and 13 Jbeta. TCRdb re-called the immunoSEQ multiplex PCR reads with MiXCR, one entry per CDR3 protein. Here the sample spans about 140,000 distinct CDR3 sequences, roughly 94% being singletons. Regarding the study as a whole: The CD4+ T cell repertoires of Susac syndrome were found to show no clonal expansion.

Comment on this clonotype: Antigen specificity is unknown.

J is TRBJ1-2 and V is TRBV30; 7 bases are a match to TRBD1. The source is a human donor with Susac syndrome. Material for sequencing was CD4+ T cells from PBMCs. The CDR3 here is CAWMNRGLGYTF. Written as DNA, the CDR3 is TGTGCCTGGATGAACAGGGGTCTTGGCTACACCTTC.